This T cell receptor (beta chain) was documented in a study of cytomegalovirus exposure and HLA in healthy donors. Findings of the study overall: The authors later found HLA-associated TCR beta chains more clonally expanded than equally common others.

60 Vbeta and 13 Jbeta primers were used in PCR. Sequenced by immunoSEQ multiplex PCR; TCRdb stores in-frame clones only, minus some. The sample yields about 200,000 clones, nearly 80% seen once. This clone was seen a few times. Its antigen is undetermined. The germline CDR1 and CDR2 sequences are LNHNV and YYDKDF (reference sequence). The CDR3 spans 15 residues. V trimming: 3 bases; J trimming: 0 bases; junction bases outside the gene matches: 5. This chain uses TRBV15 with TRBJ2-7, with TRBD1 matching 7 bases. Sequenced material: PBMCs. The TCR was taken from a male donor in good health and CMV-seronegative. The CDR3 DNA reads TGTGCCACCAGCAGCCAGGACAGGAGCTCCTACGAGCAGTACTTC. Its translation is CATSSQDRSSYEQYF.